Here is one TCR beta chain with its context. Its target is not known. The data originate from a study of cytomegalovirus exposure and HLA in healthy donors. This PCR relied on a set of 60 Vbeta primers and 13 Jbeta primers. The method was immunoSEQ multiplex PCR; TCRdb's version includes in-frame clones alone and lacks a portion of them. In the table there are some 270,000 clones, around 90% of which are singletons. This CDR3 comprises 14 residues. Germline CDR1 is ENHRY and CDR2 is SYGVKD. Losses at the gene ends were 6 bases for V and 4 bases for J; bases not matched to a gene: 5. Broader study findings: In a later analysis, the majority of CMV-associated beta chains seemingly showed HLA restriction. In a later analysis, HLA-associated TCR beta chains were more clonally expanded than equally common others. Many donors carried some public TCRs, although rarity characterized most TCR sequences.

The clonotype was recovered from a girl aged 2 to 9 in good health and CMV-seronegative. V gene TRBV10-3 combines with J gene TRBJ2-2, with TRBD2 matching 7 bases. Material for sequencing was PBMCs. The CDR3 DNA sequence: TGTGCCATCAGCGCTGGACTAGTCACCGGGGAGCTGTTTTTT. Protein product: CAISAGLVTGELFF.